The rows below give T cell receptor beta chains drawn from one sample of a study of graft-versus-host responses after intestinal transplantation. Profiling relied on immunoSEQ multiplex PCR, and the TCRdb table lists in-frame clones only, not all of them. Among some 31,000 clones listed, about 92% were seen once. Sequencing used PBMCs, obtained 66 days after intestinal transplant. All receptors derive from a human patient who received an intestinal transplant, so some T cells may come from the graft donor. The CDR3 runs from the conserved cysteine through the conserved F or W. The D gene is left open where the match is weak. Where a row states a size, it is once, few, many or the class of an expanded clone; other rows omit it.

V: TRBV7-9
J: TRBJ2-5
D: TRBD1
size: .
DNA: TGTGCCAGCAGCTTACTGTCTTTTGGACAGGGGTGGGAGACCCAGTACTTC
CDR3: CASSLLSFGQGWETQYF

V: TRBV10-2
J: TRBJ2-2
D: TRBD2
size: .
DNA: TGCGCCAGCAGCGACCTTTTGGCTAGCGGGAGGAAGGCGGACACCGGGGAGCTGTTTTTT
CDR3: CASSDLLASGRKADTGELFF

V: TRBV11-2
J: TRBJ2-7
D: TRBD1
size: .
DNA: TGTGCCAGCAGCCCGACAGGGGCCCCCTACGAGCAGTACTTC
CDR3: CASSPTGAPYEQYF

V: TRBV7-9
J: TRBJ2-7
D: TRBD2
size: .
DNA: TGTGCCAGCAGCTCCATTCTCCTAGCGGGGTCCTACGAGCAGTACTTC
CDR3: CASSSILLAGSYEQYF

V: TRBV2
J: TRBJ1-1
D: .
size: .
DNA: TGTGCCAGCAGTGAAGCGTTTGCGGGGAACACTGAAGCTTTCTTT
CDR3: CASSEAFAGNTEAFF

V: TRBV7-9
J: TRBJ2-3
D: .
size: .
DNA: TGTGCCAGCAGCTTAGAAAGCACAGATACGCAGTATTTT
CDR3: CASSLESTDTQYF

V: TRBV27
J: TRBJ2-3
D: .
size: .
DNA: TGTGCCAGCACCATCCAGGGCACAGATACGCAGTATTTT
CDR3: CASTIQGTDTQYF

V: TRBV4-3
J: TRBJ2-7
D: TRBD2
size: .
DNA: TGCGCCAGCAGCCAAGATCTGGGAGGGTCGTTTGACGAGCAGTACTTC
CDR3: CASSQDLGGSFDEQYF

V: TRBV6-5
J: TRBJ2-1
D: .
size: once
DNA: TGTGCCAGCAGTTACGCGGGCCTCACTGAGCAGTTCTTC
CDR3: CASSYAGLTEQFF

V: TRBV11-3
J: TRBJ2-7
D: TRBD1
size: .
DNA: TGTGCCAGCAGCTTAGCAGGGGGCGAGCAGTACTTC
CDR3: CASSLAGGEQYF

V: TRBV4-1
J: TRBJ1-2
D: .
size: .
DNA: TGCGCCAGCAGCCAAGTTCCAGGGGTCCCGTATGGCTACACCTTC
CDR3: CASSQVPGVPYGYTF

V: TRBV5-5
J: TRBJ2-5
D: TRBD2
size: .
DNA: TGTGCCAGCAATCTAGCGGTCCAAGAGACCCAGTACTTC
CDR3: CASNLAVQETQYF

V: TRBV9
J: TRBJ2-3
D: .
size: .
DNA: TGTGCCAGCAGCGTAGTAGCGGCCACAGATACGCAGTATTTT
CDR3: CASSVVAATDTQYF

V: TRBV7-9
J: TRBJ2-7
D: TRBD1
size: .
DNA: TGTGCCAGCAGCTACGCCGGGACAGGGATTTACGAGCAGTACTTC
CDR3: CASSYAGTGIYEQYF

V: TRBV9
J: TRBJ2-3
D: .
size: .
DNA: TGTGCCAGCAGCGGTACCACAGGGGACTTCACAGATACGCAGTATTTT
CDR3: CASSGTTGDFTDTQYF

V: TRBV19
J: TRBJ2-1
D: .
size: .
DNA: TGTGCCAGTAGTTGGGGAGCCTCCTACAATGAGCAGTTCTTC
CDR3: CASSWGASYNEQFF

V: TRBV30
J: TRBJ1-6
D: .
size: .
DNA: TGTGCCTGGAATTTCAGGCCCGGTTCACCCCTCCACTTT
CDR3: CAWNFRPGSPLHF

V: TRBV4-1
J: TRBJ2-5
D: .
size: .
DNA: TGCGCCAGCAGCCAAGATCTAGAGACCCAGTACTTC
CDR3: CASSQDLETQYF

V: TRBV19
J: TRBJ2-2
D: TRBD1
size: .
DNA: TGTGCCAGTAGTGTACAGGGGTTGGCCGGGGAGCTGTTTTTT
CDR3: CASSVQGLAGELFF